This section outlines one TCR beta chain sequence together with its context. Its target is unknown. The CDR3 has 14 residues. V gave up 7 bases and J gave up 8 bases, with 17 bases separating them. This sample is part of a study of T-cell memory formation after mild COVID-19. Turning to the study itself: TCR clusters were largely donor specific. The study, taken as a whole, reports: Clones that shrank (day 15 to 85) were balanced CD4/CD8, whereas later expanders leaned CD4+. CD4+ clones that contracted lay mainly in CM and EM; CD8+ ones lay in EMRA. Memory cells collected pre-infection included some clones that later responded, suggesting cross-reactive memory joined.

TCRdb fed the 5' RACE reads into MiXCR, producing one record per CDR3 protein. The sample has hundreds of thousands of distinct CDR3 sequences; 15% to 19% are singletons. The J gene is TRBJ1-4, the V gene TRBV12-3 or TRBV12-4; a possible D gene is TRBD1 (5 bases). Sequencing was done on a sample of PBMCs or a T cell subset sorted from them (not recorded which). This sequence was found in an adult woman who had mild COVID-19 (a few samples of this study predate the infection). Cell type and time point are not known. In DNA, the CDR3 is TGTGCCAGCACCGTGAGGGGCGCGCGGGAAAAACTGTTTTTT. Amino acid sequence: CASTVRGAREKLFF.